These 7 T cell receptor beta chains were sequenced from one sample in a study of T cell responses to AZD1222 COVID-19 vaccine. Libraries were prepared by immunoSEQ multiplex PCR; TCRdb keeps only in-frame clonotypes and omits some of them. The sample includes some 120,000 clones, approximately 88% seen only once; the top ten take approximately 8%. Material: peripheral blood, obtained on day 0 of AZD1222 vaccination. These receptor sequences come from an adult in good health.

The chain joins TRBV11-2 to TRBJ2-7, with TRBD2 as a possible D gene (5 bases). The CDR3 has 14 amino acids. Trimming shortened V by 5 bases and J by 6 bases, and 17 bases separated the two germline ends. The germline CDR1 and CDR2 sequences are SGHAT and FQNNGV. The chain's CDR3 is CASSPNGLVSEQYF. CDR3 nucleotide sequence: TGTGCCAGCAGCCCCAACGGACTGGTTTCCGAGCAGTACTTC.

The rearrangement links TRBV9 to TRBJ2-1; D gene unclear. CDR1 is SGDLS and CDR2 is YYNGEE in the germline V gene. V was trimmed by 0 bases and J by 6 bases, leaving 10 bases between them. The CDR3 is 14 amino acids. The CDR3 DNA is TGTGCCAGCAGCGTAGAAGGAACTTCCAATGAGCAGTTCTTC. Protein product: CASSVEGTSNEQFF. Using reference TRBV9 and TRBJ2-1 for the parts outside the CDR3, the full variable domain is DSGVTQTPKHLITATGQRVTLRCSPRSGDLSVYWYQQSLDQGLQFLIQYYNGEERAKGNILERFSAQQFPDLHSELNLSSLELGDSALYFCASSVEGTSNEQFFGPGTRLTVL.

The CDR3 protein is CASSNLRTGAFPPQHF. In DNA, the CDR3 is TGTGCCAGTAGCAACCTCCGAACAGGGGCTTTTCCGCCCCAGCATTTT. V is TRBV19 and J is TRBJ1-5; 7 bases align to TRBD1. The CDR3 sequence is 16 residues long. V lost 6 bases to trimming and J lost 9 bases; unmatched junction nucleotides: 17. Germline V gene lookup returns CDR1 LNHDA and CDR2 SQIVND (reference sequence).

The rearrangement links TRBV5-4 to TRBJ2-7, with 9 bases lining up with TRBD1. The germline CDR1 and CDR2 sequences are SGHNT and YYREEE (reference sequence). The CDR3 runs to 14 residues. The V gene end was trimmed by 3 bases and the J gene end by 4 bases; junction bases not matched to a gene: 5. The CDR3 DNA follows: TGTGCCAGCAGCTCCACAGGGGGCATTTACGAGCAGTACTTC. It is translated as CASSSTGGIYEQYF.

The chain combines TRBV29-1 with TRBJ1-2; D unclear. The germline CDR1 and CDR2 sequences are SQVTM and ANQGSEA. This CDR3 spans 15 amino acids. Trimming left V 3 bases short and J 0 bases short, with 14 bases between. The DNA of the CDR3 is TGCAGCGTTGATGGGCAGGCCCTAGCTAACTATGGCTACACCTTC. Its protein product is CSVDGQALANYGYTF.

This clone was counted a single time. CDR3 residues: CASSETMNTEAFF. The CDR3 DNA reads TGTGCCAGCAGCGAAACTATGAACACTGAAGCTTTCTTT. V gene TRBV12-3 or TRBV12-4 combines with J gene TRBJ1-1; D call uncertain. V was shortened by 6 bases and J by 0 bases, with 8 bases between the two germline ends. The CDR3 extends over 13 amino acids.

The chain joins TRBV5-1 to TRBJ1-4; D remains ambiguous. The CDR3 is made up of 14 amino acids. With 0 bases removed from V and 3 bases from J, the gap between germline ends came to 6 bases. From germline, CDR1 is SGHRS and CDR2 YFSETQ. CDR3 protein: CASSLGGPNEKLFF. CDR3 nucleotide sequence: TGCGCCAGCAGCTTGGGAGGGCCTAATGAAAAACTGTTTTTT.